This is a list of T cell receptor beta chains from one sample in a study of control samples from healthy donors and cancer patients. Generated by immunoSEQ multiplex PCR, the TCRdb table keeps only in-frame clones and is missing some. Here the sample spans about 180,000 clones, around 90% being singletons. Material: blood. The receptors were sampled from a woman in her 50s in good health. Both conserved end residues are part of each CDR3. The D gene is left open where the match is weak. Size values are once, few and many counts, or a class for expanded clones, and some rows have none.

TRBJ2-7,-,-,TRBV6-1,TGTGCCAGCAGTGAAGGACACTACGAGCAGTACTTC,CASSEGHYEQYF
TRBJ2-3,-,-,TRBV27,TGTGCCAGCAGTTTATCCGATTTCAGGAGGGCCTTCACAGATACGCAGTATTTT,CASSLSDFRRAFTDTQYF
TRBJ2-3,-,-,TRBV5-6,TGTGCCAGCAGCTTAGGCCCTAGCGGCACAGATACGCAGTATTTT,CASSLGPSGTDTQYF
TRBJ2-7,-,-,TRBV25-1,TGTGCCAGCAGTGAATCCGGCCCCCCCTACGAGCAGTACTTC,CASSESGPPYEQYF
TRBJ2-2,-,-,TRBV27,TGTGCCAGCAGTAATAACAGGGCGCTGAACACCGGGGAGCTGTTTTTT,CASSNNRALNTGELFF
TRBJ2-7,-,-,TRBV7-2,TGTGCCAGCAGACTGCTTTACGAGCAGTACTTC,CASRLLYEQYF
TRBJ2-1,-,TRBD2,TRBV9,TGTGCCAGCAGCGTAGCTACCTGGGGGGGCAATGAGCAGTTCTTC,CASSVATWGGNEQFF
TRBJ1-1,-,-,TRBV29-1,TGCAGCGGGTCCGGGACAAAGAACACTGAAGCTTTCTTT,CSGSGTKNTEAFF
TRBJ1-6,-,TRBD1,TRBV7-2,TGTGCCAGCAGCTGGGGACAGAATAATTCACCCCTCCACTTT,CASSWGQNNSPLHF
TRBJ2-3,-,TRBD2,TRBV6-4,TGTGCCAGCAGACTTACTAGCGGGAGCACAGATACGCAGTATTTT,CASRLTSGSTDTQYF
TRBJ2-4,-,-,TRBV6-1,TGTGCCAGCAGTGAAGCCCCAGCTTTGGTCCAAGGGATTCAGTACTTC,CASSEAPALVQGIQYF
TRBJ2-7,-,-,TRBV14,TGTGCCAGCAGCCCCCAGGCTCGGGGACGAGAGCAGTACTTC,CASSPQARGREQYF
TRBJ1-1,-,-,TRBV5-6,TGTGCCAGCATTTGGGCAGGGGCGGACACTGAAGCTTTCTTT,CASIWAGADTEAFF
TRBJ2-3,-,-,TRBV7-7,TGTGCTAGCAGCCCCGGTGGATATGGCACAGATACGCAGTATTTT,CASSPGGYGTDTQYF
TRBJ1-6,-,-,TRBV5-4,TGTGCCAGCAGCCCACGACAGGATAATAATTCACCCCTCCACTTT,CASSPRQDNNSPLHF
TRBJ1-4,-,-,TRBV18,TGTGCCAGCTCACCAACCGACGGGGAAGAAAAACTGTTTTTT,CASSPTDGEEKLFF
TRBJ1-2,-,TRBD1,TRBV10-3,TGTGCCATCAGTGAACACGTGGGGACAGGGGATCCCGCTGCCTTC,CAISEHVGTGDPAAF
TRBJ1-2,-,-,TRBV28,TGTGCCAGCAGTCCCGACGGCCGCTATGGCTACACCTTC,CASSPDGRYGYTF
TRBJ2-7,-,TRBD1,TRBV5-6,TGTGCCAGCAGCTTACCGGGACAGGACTACGAGCAGTACTTC,CASSLPGQDYEQYF
TRBJ1-5,-,-,TRBV2,TGTGCCAGCAGAATGAGGGGTTATAGCAATCAGCCCCAGCATTTT,CASRMRGYSNQPQHF
TRBJ1-5,-,-,TRBV12-3/TRBV12-4,TGTGCCAGCAGTACAGGGCTGCATCAGCCCCAGCATTTT,CASSTGLHQPQHF
TRBJ2-7,-,TRBD2,TRBV28,TGTGCCAGTACCGCGGGGGGAAGTCACGAGCAGTACTTC,CASTAGGSHEQYF
TRBJ1-1,-,-,TRBV6-5,TGTGCCAGCAGTTACTCGAACAGGATGGACACTGAAGCTTTCTTT,CASSYSNRMDTEAFF
TRBJ1-3,-,-,TRBV30,TGTGCCTGGAGTGTGATGGGCTCTGGAAACACCATATATTTT,CAWSVMGSGNTIYF
TRBJ2-5,-,TRBD2,TRBV6-4,TGTGCCAGCAGTGACTCGGATCTAGCGGCAAACCAAGAGACCCAGTACTTC,CASSDSDLAANQETQYF
TRBJ2-7,-,-,TRBV7-9,TGTGCCAGCACGTCGTCCTACGAGCAGTACTTC,CASTSSYEQYF
TRBJ2-7,once,TRBD2,TRBV20-1,TGCAGTGCTAGTAATAGCGGGTACTACGAGCAGTACTTC,CSASNSGYYEQYF